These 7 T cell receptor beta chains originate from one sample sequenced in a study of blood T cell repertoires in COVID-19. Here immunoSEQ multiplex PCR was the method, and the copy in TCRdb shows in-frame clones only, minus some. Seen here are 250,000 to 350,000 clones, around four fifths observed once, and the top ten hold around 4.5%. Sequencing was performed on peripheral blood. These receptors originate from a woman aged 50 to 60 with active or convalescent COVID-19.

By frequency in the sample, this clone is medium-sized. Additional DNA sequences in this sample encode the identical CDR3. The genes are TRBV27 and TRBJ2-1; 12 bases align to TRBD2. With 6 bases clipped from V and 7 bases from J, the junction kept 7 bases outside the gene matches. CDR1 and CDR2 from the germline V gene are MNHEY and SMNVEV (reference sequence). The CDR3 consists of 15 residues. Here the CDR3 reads CASSKLAGGGNEQFF. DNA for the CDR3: TGTGCCAGCAGCAAACTAGCGGGAGGCGGGAATGAGCAGTTCTTC.

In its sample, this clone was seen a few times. As DNA, the CDR3 is TGTGCCACCAGCAGGGTGCCGGGCCTAAGGGCGGGGACTGAAGCTTTCTTT. Its translation is CATSRVPGLRAGTEAFF. The chain couples TRBV15 to TRBJ1-1; D gene ambiguous. V was shortened by 3 bases and J by 5 bases, with 22 bases between the two germline ends. Germline V CDR1 and CDR2: LNHNV, YYDKDF (reference sequence). The CDR3 consists of 17 residues.

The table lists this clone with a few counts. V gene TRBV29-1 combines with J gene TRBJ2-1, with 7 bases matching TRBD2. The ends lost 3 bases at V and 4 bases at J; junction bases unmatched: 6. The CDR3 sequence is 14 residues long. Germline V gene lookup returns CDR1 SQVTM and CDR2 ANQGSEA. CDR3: CSVDESGTYNEQFF. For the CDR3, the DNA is TGCAGCGTTGATGAAAGCGGGACTTACAATGAGCAGTTCTTC.

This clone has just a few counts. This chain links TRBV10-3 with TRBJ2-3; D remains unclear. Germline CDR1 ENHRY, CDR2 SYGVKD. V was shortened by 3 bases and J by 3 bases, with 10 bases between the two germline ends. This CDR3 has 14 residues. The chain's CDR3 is CAISEASGTDTQYF. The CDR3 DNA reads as TGTGCCATCAGTGAAGCTAGTGGGACAGATACGCAGTATTTT.

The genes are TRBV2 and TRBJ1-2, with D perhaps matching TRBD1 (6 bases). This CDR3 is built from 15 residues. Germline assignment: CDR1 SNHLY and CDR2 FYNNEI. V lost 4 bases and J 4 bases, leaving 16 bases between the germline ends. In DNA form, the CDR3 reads TGTGCCAGCAGTGGGATGGGACACCTTGGCTATGGCTACACCTTC. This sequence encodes CASSGMGHLGYGYTF. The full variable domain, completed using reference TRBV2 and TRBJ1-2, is EPEVTQTPSHQVTQMGQEVILRCVPISNHLYFYWYRQILGQKVEFLVSFYNNEISEKSEIFDDQFSVERPDGSNFTLKIRSTKLEDSAMYFCASSGMGHLGYGYTFGSGTRLTVV.

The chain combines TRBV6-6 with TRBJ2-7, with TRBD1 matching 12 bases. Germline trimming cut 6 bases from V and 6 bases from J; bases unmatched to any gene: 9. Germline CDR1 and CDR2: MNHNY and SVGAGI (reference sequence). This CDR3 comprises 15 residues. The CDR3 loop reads CASSRGTGGLPEQYF. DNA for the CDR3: TGTGCCAGCAGCCGAGGGACAGGGGGCCTCCCCGAGCAGTACTTC.

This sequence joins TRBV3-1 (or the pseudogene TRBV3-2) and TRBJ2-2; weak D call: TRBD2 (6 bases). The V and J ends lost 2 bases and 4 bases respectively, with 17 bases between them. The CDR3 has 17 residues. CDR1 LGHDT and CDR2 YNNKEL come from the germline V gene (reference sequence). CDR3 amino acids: CASSQRDFSHSTGELFF. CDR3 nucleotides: TGTGCCAGCAGCCAAAGGGACTTTTCTCATTCCACCGGGGAGCTGTTTTTT.